This T cell receptor (beta chain) is from a study of T cells expressing NK-cell markers. As for the study in general: Sequencing of TCR beta repertoires drew on sorted CD3+CD56+NKG2C+, CD3+CD56+NKG2C- and CD3+CD56-NKG2C+ T cells.

As regards this clonotype: Its specificity is not known.

In generating TCR beta cDNA, 5'RACE template switching with UMIs was used. TCRdb reworked the 5' RACE reads into one entry per CDR3 protein, no DNA. The sample includes hundreds of thousands of distinct CDR3 sequences. General study points: HCMV specificity of the expanded NKG2C+ T cell clones stayed unclear.

This CDR3 is 17 amino acids long. The chain joins TRBV23-1 to TRBJ2-7; TCRdb's D call, TRBD2, is unchecked because there is no DNA. TRBV23-1 is known as an ORF, though its function is uncertain. The origin of this receptor is a woman aged 18 to 75 in good health. Sequencing input: blood T cells: a sorted CD56 or NKG2C T cell subset, CD4+ or CD8+ T cells, or bulk PBMC T cells (not recorded which). CDR3 sequence reads: CASSQSTETSARYEQYF.